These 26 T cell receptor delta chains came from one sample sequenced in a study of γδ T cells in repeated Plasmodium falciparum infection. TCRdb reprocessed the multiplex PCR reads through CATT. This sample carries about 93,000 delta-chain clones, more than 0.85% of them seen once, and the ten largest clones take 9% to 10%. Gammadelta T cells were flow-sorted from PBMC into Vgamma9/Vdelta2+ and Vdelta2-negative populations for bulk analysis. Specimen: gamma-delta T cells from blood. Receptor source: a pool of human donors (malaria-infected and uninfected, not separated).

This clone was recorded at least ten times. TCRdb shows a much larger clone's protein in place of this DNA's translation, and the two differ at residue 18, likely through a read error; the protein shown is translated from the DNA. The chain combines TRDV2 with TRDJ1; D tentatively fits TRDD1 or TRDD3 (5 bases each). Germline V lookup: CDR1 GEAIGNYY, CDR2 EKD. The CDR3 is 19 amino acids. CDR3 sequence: CACDIRRTPVKWGTDKLTF. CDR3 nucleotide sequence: TGTGCCTGTGACATTCGGAGGACTCCCGTGAAATGGGGCACCGATAAACTCACCTTT.

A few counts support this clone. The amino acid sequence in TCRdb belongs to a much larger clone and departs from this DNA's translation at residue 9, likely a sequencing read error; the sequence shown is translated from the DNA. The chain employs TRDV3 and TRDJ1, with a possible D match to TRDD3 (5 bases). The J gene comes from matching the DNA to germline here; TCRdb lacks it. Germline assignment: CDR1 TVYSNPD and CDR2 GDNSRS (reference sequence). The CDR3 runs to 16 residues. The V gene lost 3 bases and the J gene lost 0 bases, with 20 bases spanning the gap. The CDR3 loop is CAFIRPCRDYTDKLIF. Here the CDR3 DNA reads TGTGCCTTCATCCGACCCTGTCGGGATTACACCGATAAACTCATCTTT.

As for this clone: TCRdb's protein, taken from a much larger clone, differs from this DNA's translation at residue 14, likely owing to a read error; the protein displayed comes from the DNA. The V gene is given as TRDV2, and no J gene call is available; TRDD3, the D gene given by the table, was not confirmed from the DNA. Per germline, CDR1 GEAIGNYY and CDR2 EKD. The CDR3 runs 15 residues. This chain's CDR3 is CACDTVWGRADKLTF. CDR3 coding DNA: TGTGCCTGTGACACCGTCTGGGGGAGGGCCGATAAACTCACCTTT.

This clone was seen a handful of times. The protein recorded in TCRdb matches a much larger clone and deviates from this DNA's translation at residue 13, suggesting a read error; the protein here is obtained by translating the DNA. The CDR3 protein is CACDTEYWGIHLDTDKLIF. The CDR3 nucleotides are TGTGCCTGTGACACCGAGTACTGGGGGATACACTTGGACACCGATAAACTCATCTTT. The chain couples TRDV2 to TRDJ1; 12 bases line up with TRDD3. The J gene is not listed in TCRdb, so it was assigned here from a DNA match to germline. Trimming cost V 0 bases and J 0 bases; bases outside gene matches: 10. Germline V CDR1 and CDR2: GEAIGNYY, EKD. The CDR3 contains 19 residues.

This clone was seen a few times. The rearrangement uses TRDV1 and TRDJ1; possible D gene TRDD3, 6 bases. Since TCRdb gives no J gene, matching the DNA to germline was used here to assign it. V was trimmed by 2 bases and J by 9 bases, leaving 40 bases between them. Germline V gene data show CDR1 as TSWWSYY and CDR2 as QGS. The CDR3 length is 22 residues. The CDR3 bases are TGTGCTCTTGGGGAATTCACGTTGGGGATCTCTAAGATACACCGGTACACCGACGAACTCATCTTT. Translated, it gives CALGEFTLGISKIHRYTDELIF.

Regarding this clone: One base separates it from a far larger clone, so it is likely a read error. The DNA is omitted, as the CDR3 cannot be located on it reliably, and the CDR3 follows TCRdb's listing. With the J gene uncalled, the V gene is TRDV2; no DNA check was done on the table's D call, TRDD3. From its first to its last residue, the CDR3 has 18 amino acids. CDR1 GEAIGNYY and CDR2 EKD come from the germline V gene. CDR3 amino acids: CACDTLGLGVEDTDKLIF.

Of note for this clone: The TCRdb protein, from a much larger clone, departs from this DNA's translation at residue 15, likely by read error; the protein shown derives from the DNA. CDR3: CACDTAVRSSWDTRKMFF. The CDR3 coding sequence is TGTGCCTGTGACACCGCGGTCCGAAGCTCCTGGGACACCCGAAAGATGTTTTTC. The chain joins TRDV2 to TRDJ3; D is possibly TRDD3 (5 bases). TCRdb records no J gene; here it was assigned by comparing the DNA to germline. Germline CDR1 reads GEAIGNYY; CDR2 reads EKD. The CDR3 is 18 amino acids.

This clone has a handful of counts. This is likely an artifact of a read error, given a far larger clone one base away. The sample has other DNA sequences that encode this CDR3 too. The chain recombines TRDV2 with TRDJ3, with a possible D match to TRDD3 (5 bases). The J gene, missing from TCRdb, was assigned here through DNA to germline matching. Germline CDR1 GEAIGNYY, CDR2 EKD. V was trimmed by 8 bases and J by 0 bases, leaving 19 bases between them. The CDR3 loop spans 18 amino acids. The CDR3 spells CAYTLLGSSSWDTRQMFF. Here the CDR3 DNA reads TGTGCCTATACTCTCCTGGGATCCAGCTCCTGGGACACCCGACAGATGTTTTTC.

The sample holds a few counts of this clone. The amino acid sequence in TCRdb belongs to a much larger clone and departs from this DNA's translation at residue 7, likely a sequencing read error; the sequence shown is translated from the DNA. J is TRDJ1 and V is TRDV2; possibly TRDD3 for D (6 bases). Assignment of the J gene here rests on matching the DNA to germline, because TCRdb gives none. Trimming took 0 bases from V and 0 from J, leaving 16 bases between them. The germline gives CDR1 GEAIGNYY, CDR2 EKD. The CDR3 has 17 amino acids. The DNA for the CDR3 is TGTGCCTGTGACACCCCTCGGGGGGAGCCTGACACCGATAAACTCATCTTT. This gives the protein CACDTPRGEPDTDKLIF.

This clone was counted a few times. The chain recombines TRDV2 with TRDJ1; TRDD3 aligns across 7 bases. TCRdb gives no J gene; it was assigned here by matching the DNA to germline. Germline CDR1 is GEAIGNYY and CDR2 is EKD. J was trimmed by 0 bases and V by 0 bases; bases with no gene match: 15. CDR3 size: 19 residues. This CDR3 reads CACDTVVGVGDEYTDKLIF. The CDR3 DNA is TGTGCCTGTGACACCGTAGTCGGGGTGGGGGACGAGTACACCGATAAACTCATCTTT.

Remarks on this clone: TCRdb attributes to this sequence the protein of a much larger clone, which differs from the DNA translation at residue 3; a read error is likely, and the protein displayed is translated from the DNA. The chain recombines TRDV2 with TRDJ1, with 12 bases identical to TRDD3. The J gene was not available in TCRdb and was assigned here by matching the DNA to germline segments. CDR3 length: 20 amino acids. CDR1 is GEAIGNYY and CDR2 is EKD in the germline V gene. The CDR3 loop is CARDTVGPGGYERLSDKLIF. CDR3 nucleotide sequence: TGTGCCCGTGACACCGTAGGTCCTGGGGGATACGAAAGGCTTTCCGATAAACTCATCTTT.

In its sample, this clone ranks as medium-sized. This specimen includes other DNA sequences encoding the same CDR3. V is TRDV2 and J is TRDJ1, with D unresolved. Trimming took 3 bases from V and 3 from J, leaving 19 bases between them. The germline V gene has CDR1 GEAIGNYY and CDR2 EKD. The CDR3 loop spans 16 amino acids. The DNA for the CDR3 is TGTGCCTGTGACCAATGCCGCCCCTCCAAGCCCGATAAACTCATCTTT. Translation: CACDQCRPSKPDKLIF.

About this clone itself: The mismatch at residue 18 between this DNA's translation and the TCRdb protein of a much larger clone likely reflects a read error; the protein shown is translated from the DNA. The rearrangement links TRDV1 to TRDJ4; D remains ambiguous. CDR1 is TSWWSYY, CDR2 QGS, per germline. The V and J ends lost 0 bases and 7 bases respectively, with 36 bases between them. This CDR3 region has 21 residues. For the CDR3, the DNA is TGTGCTCTTGGGGAACTCATTGGAACTAACGAACGATCGCCAAACAAGCTACACCTGATCTTT. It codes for CALGELIGTNERSPNKLHLIF.

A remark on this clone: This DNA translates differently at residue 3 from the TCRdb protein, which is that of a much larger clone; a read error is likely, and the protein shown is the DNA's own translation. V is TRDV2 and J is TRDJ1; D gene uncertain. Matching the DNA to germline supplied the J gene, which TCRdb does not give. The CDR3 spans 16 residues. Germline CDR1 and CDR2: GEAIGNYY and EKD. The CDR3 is CAYDGVTRSNTDKLIF. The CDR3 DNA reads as TGTGCCTATGACGGGGTGACCCGATCCAACACCGATAAACTCATCTTT.

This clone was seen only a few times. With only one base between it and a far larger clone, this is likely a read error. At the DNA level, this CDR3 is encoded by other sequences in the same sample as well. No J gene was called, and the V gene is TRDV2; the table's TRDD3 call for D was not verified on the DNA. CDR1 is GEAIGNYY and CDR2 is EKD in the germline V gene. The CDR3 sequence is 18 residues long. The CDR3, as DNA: TGTGCCTGTGTCCGTACTGGGGGATACAAAAAATTCACCGATAAGCTCATCTTT. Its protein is CACVRTGGYKKFTDKLIF.

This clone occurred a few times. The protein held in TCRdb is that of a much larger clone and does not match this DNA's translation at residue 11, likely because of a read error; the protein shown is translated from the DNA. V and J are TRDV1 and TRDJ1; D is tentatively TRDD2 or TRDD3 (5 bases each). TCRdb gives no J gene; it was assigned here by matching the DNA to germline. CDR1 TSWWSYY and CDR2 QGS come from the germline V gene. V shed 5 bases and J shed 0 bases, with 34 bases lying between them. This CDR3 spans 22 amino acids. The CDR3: CALGKSPSVGSNKTKYTDKLIF. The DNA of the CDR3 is TGTGCTCTTGGGAAATCCCCTTCGGTGGGATCGAATAAGACTAAGTACACCGATAAACTCATCTTT.

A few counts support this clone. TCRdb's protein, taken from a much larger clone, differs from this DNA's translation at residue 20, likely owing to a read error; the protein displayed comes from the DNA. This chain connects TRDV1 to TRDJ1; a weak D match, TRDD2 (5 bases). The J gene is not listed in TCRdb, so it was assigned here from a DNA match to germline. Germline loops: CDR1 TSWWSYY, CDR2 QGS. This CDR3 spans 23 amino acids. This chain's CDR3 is CALGDPLSTAPTYVHQYTDRLIF. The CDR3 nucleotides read TGTGCTCTTGGGGACCCCCTCTCTACGGCCCCAACCTACGTCCATCAGTACACCGATAGACTCATCTTT.

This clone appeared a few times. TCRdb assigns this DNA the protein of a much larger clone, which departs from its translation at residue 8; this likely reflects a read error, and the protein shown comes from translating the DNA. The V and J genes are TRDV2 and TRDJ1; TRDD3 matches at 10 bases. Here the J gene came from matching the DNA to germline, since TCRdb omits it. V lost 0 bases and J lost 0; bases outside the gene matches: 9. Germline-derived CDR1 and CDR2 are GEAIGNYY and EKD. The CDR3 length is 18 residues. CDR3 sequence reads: CACDTVMVGDTNTDKLIF. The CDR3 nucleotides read TGTGCCTGTGACACCGTAATGGTGGGGGATACAAACACCGATAAACTCATCTTT.

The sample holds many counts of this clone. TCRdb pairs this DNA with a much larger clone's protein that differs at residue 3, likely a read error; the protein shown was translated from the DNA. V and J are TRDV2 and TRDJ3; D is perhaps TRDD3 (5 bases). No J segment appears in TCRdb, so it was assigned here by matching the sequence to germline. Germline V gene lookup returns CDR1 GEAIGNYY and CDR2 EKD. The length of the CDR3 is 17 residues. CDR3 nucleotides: TGTGCCCGTGATAGCGCAGAGGGCTTCTGGGTAACCCGACAGATGTTTTTC. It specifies CARDSAEGFWVTRQMFF.

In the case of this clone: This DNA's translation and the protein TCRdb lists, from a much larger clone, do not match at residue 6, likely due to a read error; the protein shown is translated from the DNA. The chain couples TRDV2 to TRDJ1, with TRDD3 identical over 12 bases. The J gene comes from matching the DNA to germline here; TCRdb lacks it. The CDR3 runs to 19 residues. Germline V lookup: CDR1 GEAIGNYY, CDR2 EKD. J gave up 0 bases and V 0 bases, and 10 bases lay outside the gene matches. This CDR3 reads CACDTVIWGIRGYTDKLIF. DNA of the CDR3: TGTGCCTGTGACACCGTGATCTGGGGGATACGCGGGTACACCGATAAACTCATCTTT.

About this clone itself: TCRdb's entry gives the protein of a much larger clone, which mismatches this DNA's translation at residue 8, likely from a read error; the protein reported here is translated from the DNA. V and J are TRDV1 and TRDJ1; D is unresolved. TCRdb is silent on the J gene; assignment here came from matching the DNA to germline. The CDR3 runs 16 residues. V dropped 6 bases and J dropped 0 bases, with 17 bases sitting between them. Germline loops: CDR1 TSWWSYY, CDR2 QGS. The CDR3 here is CALGKFFASYTDKLIF. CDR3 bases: TGTGCTCTTGGAAAGTTCTTCGCCTCGTACACCGATAAACTCATCTTT.

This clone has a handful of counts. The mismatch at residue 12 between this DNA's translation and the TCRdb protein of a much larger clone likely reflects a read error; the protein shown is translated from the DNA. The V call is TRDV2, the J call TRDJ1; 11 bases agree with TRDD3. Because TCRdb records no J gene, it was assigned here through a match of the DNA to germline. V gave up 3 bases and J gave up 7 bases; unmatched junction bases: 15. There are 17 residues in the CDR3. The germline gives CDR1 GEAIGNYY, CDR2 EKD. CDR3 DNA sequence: TGTGCCTGTGACCTACTGGGGGATAAGACGGAATTGCCTAAACTCATCTTT. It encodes CACDLLGDKTELPKLIF.

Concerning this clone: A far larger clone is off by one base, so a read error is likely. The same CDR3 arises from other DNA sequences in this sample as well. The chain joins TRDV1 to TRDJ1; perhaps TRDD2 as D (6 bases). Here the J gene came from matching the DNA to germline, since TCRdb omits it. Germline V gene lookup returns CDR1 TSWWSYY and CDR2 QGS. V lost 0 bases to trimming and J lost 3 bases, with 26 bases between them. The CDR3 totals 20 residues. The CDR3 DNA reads TGTGCTCTTGGGGAACTCTCCTACTCCACAAGGGATCCAAAGGCCGATAAACTCATCTTT. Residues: CALGELSYSTRDPKADKLIF.

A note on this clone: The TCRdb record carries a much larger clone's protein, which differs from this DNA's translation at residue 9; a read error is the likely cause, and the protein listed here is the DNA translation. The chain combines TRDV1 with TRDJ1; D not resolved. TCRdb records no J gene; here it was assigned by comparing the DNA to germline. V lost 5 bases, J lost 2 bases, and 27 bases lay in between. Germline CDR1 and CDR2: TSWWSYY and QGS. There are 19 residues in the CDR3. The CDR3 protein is CALGSQGVTTPLSTDKLIF. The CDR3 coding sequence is TGTGCTCTTGGGTCCCAGGGAGTGACTACTCCCCTGTCTACCGATAAACTCATCTTT.

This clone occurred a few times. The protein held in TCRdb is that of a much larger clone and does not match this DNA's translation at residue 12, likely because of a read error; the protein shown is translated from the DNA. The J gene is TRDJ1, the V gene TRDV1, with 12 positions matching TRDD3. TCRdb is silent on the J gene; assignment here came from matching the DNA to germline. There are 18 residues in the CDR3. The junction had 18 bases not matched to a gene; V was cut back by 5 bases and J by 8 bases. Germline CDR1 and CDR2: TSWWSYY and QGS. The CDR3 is CALGIQLGDTLRPPKLIF. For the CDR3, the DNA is TGTGCTCTTGGGATCCAGCTGGGGGATACGCTTCGTCCACCGAAACTCATCTTT.

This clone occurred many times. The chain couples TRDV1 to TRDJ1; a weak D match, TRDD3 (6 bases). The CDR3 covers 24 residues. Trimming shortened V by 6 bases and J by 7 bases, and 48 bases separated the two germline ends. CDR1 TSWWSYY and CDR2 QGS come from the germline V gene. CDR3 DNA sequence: TGTGCTCTTGGACTTTCCCCACCCCCGGTGAGAGCCGCTGGGGAGTTACTTCAAGCCGTTAAACTCATCTTT. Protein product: CALGLSPPPVRAAGELLQAVKLIF.